The following is a T cell receptor beta chain sequence with its context. Sequence at one end of the junction differs from germline and may be a read error. The data originate from a study of OX40 agonist ivuxolimab in advanced cancers. The wider study: The treatment was a fully human IgG2 OX40 agonist, ivuxolimab.

Using immunoSEQ multiplex PCR, the repertoire was profiled, and TCRdb retains in-frame clones only, with some absent. This sample yields about 62,000 clones, of which 70% to 85% are seen a single time; roughly 2.3% belongs to the top ten. The CDR3 consists of 16 residues. CDR1 and CDR2 (germline): SNHLY, FYNNEI. The specimen was CD4+ or CD8+ T cells sorted from blood, collected in a trial of the OX40 agonist ivuxolimab. The chain employs TRBV2 and TRBJ2-2; 10 bases are a match to TRBD1. This clonotype was obtained from an adult with an advanced solid tumor such as melanoma, head and neck, liver or kidney cancer. The CDR3, as DNA: TGTGCCAGCAGCGCGGACAGGGGGTTTAACAACGGGGAGCTGTTTTTT. Translation: CASSADRGFNNGELFF.